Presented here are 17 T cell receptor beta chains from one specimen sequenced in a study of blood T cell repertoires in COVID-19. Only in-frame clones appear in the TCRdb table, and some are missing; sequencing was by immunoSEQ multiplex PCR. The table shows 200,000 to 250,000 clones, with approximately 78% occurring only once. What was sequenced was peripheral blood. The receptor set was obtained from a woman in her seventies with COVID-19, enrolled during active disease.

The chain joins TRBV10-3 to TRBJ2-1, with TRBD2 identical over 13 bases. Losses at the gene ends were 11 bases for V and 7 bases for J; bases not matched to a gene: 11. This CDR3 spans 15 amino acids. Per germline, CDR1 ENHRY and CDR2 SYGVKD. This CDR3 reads CALKPQTSGRNEQFF. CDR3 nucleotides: TGTGCCTTAAAACCCCAGACTAGCGGGAGGAATGAGCAGTTCTTC.

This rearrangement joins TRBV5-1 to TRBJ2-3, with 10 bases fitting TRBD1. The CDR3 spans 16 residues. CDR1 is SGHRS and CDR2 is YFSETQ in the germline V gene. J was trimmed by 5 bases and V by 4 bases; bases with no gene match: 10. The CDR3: CASSLPGQGSGDTQYF. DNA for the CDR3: TGCGCCAGCAGCCTTCCGGGACAGGGGTCCGGAGATACGCAGTATTTT.

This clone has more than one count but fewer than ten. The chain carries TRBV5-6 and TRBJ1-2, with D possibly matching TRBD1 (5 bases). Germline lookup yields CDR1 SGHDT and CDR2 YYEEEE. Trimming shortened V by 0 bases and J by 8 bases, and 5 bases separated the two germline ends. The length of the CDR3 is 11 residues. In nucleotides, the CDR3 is TGTGCCAGCAGCTTGGACAGGGGCTACACCTTC. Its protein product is CASSLDRGYTF.

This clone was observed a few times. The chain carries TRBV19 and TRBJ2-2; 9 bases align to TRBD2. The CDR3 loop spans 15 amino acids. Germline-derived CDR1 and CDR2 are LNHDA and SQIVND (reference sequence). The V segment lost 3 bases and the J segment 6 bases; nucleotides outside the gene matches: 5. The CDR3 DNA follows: TGTGCCAGTAGTATCAAAGCGGGAGGCGCCGGGGAGCTGTTTTTT. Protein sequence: CASSIKAGGAGELFF.

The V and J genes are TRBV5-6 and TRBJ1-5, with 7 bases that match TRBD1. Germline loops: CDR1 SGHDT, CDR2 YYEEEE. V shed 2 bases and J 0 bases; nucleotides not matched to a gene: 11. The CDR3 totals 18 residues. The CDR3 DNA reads TGTGCCAGCAGCTTACACGGACAGGAGCGTATTAGCAATCAGCCCCAGCATTTT. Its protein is CASSLHGQERISNQPQHF.

The CDR3 protein is CASSLAQGQGANGYTF. The CDR3 coding sequence is TGTGCCAGCAGCTTAGCGCAGGGACAGGGGGCAAATGGCTACACCTTC. The chain has TRBV7-2 and TRBJ1-2; 12 nucleotides line up with TRBD1. Germline CDR1 reads SGHTA; CDR2 reads FQGNSA. The ends lost 0 bases at V and 6 bases at J; junction bases unmatched: 5. The CDR3 loop spans 16 amino acids.

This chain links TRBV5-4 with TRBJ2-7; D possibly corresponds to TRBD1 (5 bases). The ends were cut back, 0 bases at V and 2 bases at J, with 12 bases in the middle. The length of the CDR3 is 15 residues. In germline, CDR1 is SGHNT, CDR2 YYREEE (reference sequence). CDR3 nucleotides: TGTGCCAGCAGCTTGGGGGGCATGAAGCCCTACGAGCAGTACTTC. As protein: CASSLGGMKPYEQYF. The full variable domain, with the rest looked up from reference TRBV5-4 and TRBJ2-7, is ETGVTQSPTHLIKTRGQQVTLRCSSQSGHNTVSWYQQALGQGPQFIFQYYREEENGRGNFPPRFSGLQFPNYSSELNVNALELDDSALYLCASSLGGMKPYEQYFGPGTRLTVT.

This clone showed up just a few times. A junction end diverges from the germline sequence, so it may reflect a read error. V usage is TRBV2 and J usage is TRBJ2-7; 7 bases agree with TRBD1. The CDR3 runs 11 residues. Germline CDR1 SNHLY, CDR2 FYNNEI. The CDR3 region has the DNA TGTGCCAGCAGCCTCAGGGGGACGGGGCACTTC. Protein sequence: CASSLRGTGHF.

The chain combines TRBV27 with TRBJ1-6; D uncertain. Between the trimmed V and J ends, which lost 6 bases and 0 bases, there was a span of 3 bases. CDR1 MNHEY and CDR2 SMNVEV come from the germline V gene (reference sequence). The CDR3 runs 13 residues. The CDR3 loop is CASRASYNSPLHF. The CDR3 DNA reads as TGTGCCAGCAGGGCCTCCTATAATTCACCCCTCCACTTT.

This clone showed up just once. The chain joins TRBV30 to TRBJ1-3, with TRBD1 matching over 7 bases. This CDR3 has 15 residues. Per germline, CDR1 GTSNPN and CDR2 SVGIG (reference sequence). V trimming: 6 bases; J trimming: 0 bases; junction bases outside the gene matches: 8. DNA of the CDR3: TGTGCCTGCTTACAGGGGCGCCTCTCTGGAAACACCATATATTTT. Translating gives CACLQGRLSGNTIYF. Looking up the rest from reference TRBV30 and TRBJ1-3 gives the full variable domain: SQTIHQWPATLVQPVGSPLSLECTVEGTSNPNLYWYRQAAGRGLQLLFYSVGIGQISSEVPQNLSASRPQDRQFILSSKKLLLSDSGFYLCACLQGRLSGNTIYFGEGSWLTVV.

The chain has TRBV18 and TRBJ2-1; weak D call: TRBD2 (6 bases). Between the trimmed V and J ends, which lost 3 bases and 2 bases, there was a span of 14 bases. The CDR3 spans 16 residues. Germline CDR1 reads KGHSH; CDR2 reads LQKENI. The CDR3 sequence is CASSPELAFPYNEQFF. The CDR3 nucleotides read TGTGCCAGCTCACCCGAGCTAGCGTTCCCCTACAATGAGCAGTTCTTC.

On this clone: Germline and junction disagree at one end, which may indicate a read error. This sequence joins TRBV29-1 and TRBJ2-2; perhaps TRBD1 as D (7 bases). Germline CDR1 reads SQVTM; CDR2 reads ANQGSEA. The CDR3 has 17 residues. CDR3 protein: CSVEDVRGGGGDRGAVF. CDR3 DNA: TGCAGCGTTGAAGACGTAAGAGGAGGGGGCGGAGACCGGGGAGCTGTTTTT.

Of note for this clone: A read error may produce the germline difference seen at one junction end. This chain's CDR3 is CASSSSGRVAERFF. The CDR3 DNA sequence: TGTGCCAGCAGCTCTAGCGGGAGGGTGGCAGAGCGGTTCTTC. The chain uses TRBV7-3 and TRBJ2-1; 12 bases agree with TRBD2. Germline CDR1 reads SGHTA; CDR2 reads FQGTGA. The CDR3 has 14 residues.

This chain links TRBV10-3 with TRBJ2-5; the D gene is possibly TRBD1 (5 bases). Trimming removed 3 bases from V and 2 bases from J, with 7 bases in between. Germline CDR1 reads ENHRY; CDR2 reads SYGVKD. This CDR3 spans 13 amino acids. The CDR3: CAISDRAQETQYF. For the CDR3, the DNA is TGTGCCATCAGTGACAGGGCGCAAGAGACCCAGTACTTC.

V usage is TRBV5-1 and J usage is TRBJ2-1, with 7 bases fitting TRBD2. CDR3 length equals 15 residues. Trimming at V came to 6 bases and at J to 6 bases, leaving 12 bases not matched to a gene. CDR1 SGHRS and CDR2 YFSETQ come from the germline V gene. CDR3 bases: TGCGCCAGCACCAAGGGCGGGAGAGGTGTCAATGAGCAGTTCTTC. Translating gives CASTKGGRGVNEQFF.

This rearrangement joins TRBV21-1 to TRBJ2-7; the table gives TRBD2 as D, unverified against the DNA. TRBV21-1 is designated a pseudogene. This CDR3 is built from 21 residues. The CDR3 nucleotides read TGTGCCAGCAGCAAAGAAGGAATTACTAGCGGGGAATCCCTTAAACGTTACGAGCAGTACTTC. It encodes CASSKEGITSGESLKRYEQYF.

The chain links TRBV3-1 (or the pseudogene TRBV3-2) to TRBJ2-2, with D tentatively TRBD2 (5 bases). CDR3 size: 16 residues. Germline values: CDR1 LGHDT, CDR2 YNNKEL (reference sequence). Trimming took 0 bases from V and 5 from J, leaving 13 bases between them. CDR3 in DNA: TGTGCCAGCAGCCAAGAAGCGGCTATAGGTACCGGGGAGCTGTTTTTT. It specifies CASSQEAAIGTGELFF.